The present T cell receptor (beta chain) was sequenced within a study of T cell responses to AZD1222 COVID-19 vaccine. Points on this clone: Its antigen is undetermined.

Here immunoSEQ multiplex PCR was the method, and the copy in TCRdb shows in-frame clones only, minus some. The top ten hold 1% to 1.5% of the sample, which has under 200,000 clones, almost 95% seen once. CDR1 is GTSNPN, CDR2 SVGIG, per germline (reference sequence). The V and J ends lost 5 bases and 5 bases, in that order; junction bases with no gene match: 9. The CDR3 covers 14 residues. Study-wide points: Baseline serostatus was positive in only six AZD1222 recipients. Variant regions that are unmutated are reportedly the target of nearly half of spike-specific TCRs.

This clonotype was sampled from an adult in good health. The chain employs TRBV30 and TRBJ1-1; 9 bases match TRBD1. This specimen was peripheral blood, taken on day 0 of AZD1222 vaccination. The CDR3 protein is CAWQRDRVTTEAFF. The CDR3 nucleotides are TGTGCCTGGCAGAGGGACAGGGTTACGACTGAAGCTTTCTTT.